The rows below give T cell receptor beta chains drawn from one sample of a study of PD-1 blockade in classical Hodgkin lymphoma. Here immunoSEQ multiplex PCR was the method, and the copy in TCRdb shows in-frame clones only, minus some. The top ten hold about 7.8% of the sample, which has 35,000 to 40,000 clones, 88% seen once. Here the sequenced sample was peripheral blood mononuclear cells (PBMCs), taken before the second cycle of nivolumab. These TCRs come from a human donor with classical Hodgkin lymphoma. CDR3s include the opening cysteine and the closing phenylalanine or tryptophan. D genes are given only for firm matches. Part of the rows lack a size; the others show once, few, many or a class for expanded clones.

j_call cdr3_length d_call clone_size v_call cdr3_nt cdr3_aa
TRBJ1-1 12 - few TRBV14 TGTGCCAGCAGCCAAGAGCTGGCCTCAGCTTTCTTT CASSQELASAFF
TRBJ2-2 15 - - TRBV9 TGTGCCAGCAGCGCCCGGGACTTGGGTTGGGGGGAGCTGTTTTTT CASSARDLGWGELFF
TRBJ2-2 15 TRBD2 - TRBV4-1 TGCGCCAGCAGCCAAGAGGCTAGCGGGGTCGGGGAGCTGTTTTTT CASSQEASGVGELFF
TRBJ2-7 13 - - TRBV4-2 TGTGCCAGCAGCCAAGATCGGAGTTACGAGCAGTACTTC CASSQDRSYEQYF
TRBJ2-5 13 - few TRBV7-9 TGTGCCAGCAGGTGGACAGTCACCGAGACCCAGTACTTC CASRWTVTETQYF
TRBJ2-7 13 - - TRBV2 TGTGCCAGCGGGCGTCCCCTATCCTACGAGCAGTACTTC CASGRPLSYEQYF
TRBJ1-4 13 - - TRBV6-5 TGTGCCAGCATGGTGTCGGAGAATGAAAAACTGTTTTTT CASMVSENEKLFF
TRBJ2-7 14 TRBD2 - TRBV11-3 TGTGCCAGCAGCTTACTAGCGGGAGCCTACGAGCAGTACTTC CASSLLAGAYEQYF
TRBJ2-1 17 - - TRBV5-1 TGCGCCAGCACCTTTGTTTGGAGGGAGAGCTCCTACAATGAGCAGTTCTTC CASTFVWRESSYNEQFF
TRBJ2-7 12 - - TRBV27 TGTGCCAGCAGTCCTAGCTCCTACGAGCAGTACTTC CASSPSSYEQYF
TRBJ2-3 14 - - TRBV10-1 TGCGCCAGCACCGGGGGACAGTCCACAGATACGCAGTATTTT CASTGGQSTDTQYF
TRBJ2-7 15 - - TRBV5-1 TGCGCCAGCAGCTTGGGGGCAGGGGATTCCTACGAGCAGTACTTC CASSLGAGDSYEQYF
TRBJ2-7 12 - - TRBV7-9 TGTGCCAGCAGCTTAGGGACACCCGAGCAGTACTTC CASSLGTPEQYF
TRBJ2-3 16 - - TRBV6-1 TGTGCCAGCAGTGAAGCGACACGACACTTCGCAGATACGCAGTATTTT CASSEATRHFADTQYF
TRBJ2-1 13 - - TRBV7-8 TGTGCCAGCAGCTCCTTACTAGTGAATGAGCAGTTCTTC CASSSLLVNEQFF
TRBJ1-2 12 - once TRBV6-5 TGTGCCGGAAGCACACAGCTTTATGGCTACACCTTC CAGSTQLYGYTF
TRBJ2-1 17 TRBD2 - TRBV4-2 TGTGCCAGCAGGGGACCAGCGGGAGCACCGATATACAATGAGCAGTTCTTC CASRGPAGAPIYNEQFF
TRBJ2-7 12 TRBD1 few TRBV6-1 TGTGCCAGCAGGAGGACAGGGTACGAGCAGTACTTC CASRRTGYEQYF
TRBJ1-2 14 - - TRBV7-9 TGTGCCAGCAGGGGCGAACATTCAAACTATGGCTACACCTTC CASRGEHSNYGYTF
TRBJ1-5 13 - few TRBV27 TGTGCCAGCAGTTTACATTACAATCAGCCCCAGCATTTT CASSLHYNQPQHF
TRBJ1-4 15 TRBD1 - TRBV6-1 TGTGCCAGCAGTGAAAAAGGGACAGGGAGGGAAAAACTGTTTTTT CASSEKGTGREKLFF
TRBJ2-2 15 - - TRBV9 TGTGCCAGCAGCGACAGGGGGGGAAACACCGGGGAGCTGTTTTTT CASSDRGGNTGELFF
TRBJ2-7 12 - - TRBV6-6 TGTGCCAGCAGTTACCAGGGCTACGAGCAGTACTTC CASSYQGYEQYF
TRBJ2-5 15 - few TRBV11-3 TGTGCCAGCAGCTTAGGGGCAGGGAGTCGGGAGACCCAGTACTTC CASSLGAGSRETQYF
TRBJ2-3 15 TRBD2 - TRBV5-4 TGTGCCAGCACCCCTAGCGGGAGGGTCTCAGATACGCAGTATTTT CASTPSGRVSDTQYF
TRBJ1-5 20 TRBD1 few TRBV11-3 TGTGCCAGCAGCTTAGCACTGGGACAGGCCAGGTCTAATAGCAATCAGCCCCAGCATTTT CASSLALGQARSNSNQPQHF
TRBJ2-7 14 - - TRBV5-1 TGCGCCAGCAGGGACATTGAGTCATCCTACGAGCAGTACTTC CASRDIESSYEQYF
TRBJ2-7 14 - - TRBV4-1 TGCGCCAGCAGCCGGACGGGGACTCTCTACGAGCAGTACTTC CASSRTGTLYEQYF
TRBJ2-7 12 - - TRBV9 TGTGCCGGCAGCGTAGATCTCTACGAGCAGTACTTC CAGSVDLYEQYF
TRBJ2-5 13 - - TRBV27 TGTGCCAGCGGAACATTAGCCCAAGAGACCCAGTACTTC CASGTLAQETQYF
TRBJ1-1 16 - - TRBV23-1 TGCGCCAGCAGTCTCATAGGGGCAGGGGAGAACACTGAAGCTTTCTTT CASSLIGAGENTEAFF
TRBJ2-1 17 - - TRBV5-4 TGTGCCAGCAGCCCAGGGGGCGCGGGAGCTACTTACAATGAGCAGTTCTTC CASSPGGAGATYNEQFF
TRBJ2-7 14 - large TRBV2 TGTGCCAGCAGTGAATCCCCGCGAGGTTACGAGCAGTACTTC CASSESPRGYEQYF
TRBJ2-7 15 TRBD1 - TRBV11-3 TGTGCCAGCAGCTTAGGGGACAGGGCTGGCTACGAGCAGTACTTC CASSLGDRAGYEQYF
TRBJ2-7 14 - - TRBV5-8 TGTGCCAGCAGCTTGGTTCAGAACCGCTACGAGCAGTACTTC CASSLVQNRYEQYF
TRBJ1-3 15 TRBD1 - TRBV6-1 TGTGCCAGCAGTGGGGGACAGGGAGGTGGAAACACCATATATTTT CASSGGQGGGNTIYF
TRBJ1-5 15 - - TRBV28 TGTGCCAGCAGTCCCCCACTTGGTAGCCCGAAGCCCCAGCATTTT CASSPPLGSPKPQHF
TRBJ1-2 16 - few TRBV15 TGTGCCACCAGCAGAGATCGATCTTGGGATTCAGTTGGCTACACCTTC CATSRDRSWDSVGYTF
TRBJ1-3 11 - - TRBV6-6 TGTGCCAGCGAATCGGGGAACACCATATATTTT CASESGNTIYF
TRBJ1-1 11 TRBD1 - TRBV7-8 TGTGCCAAGGGGGCCGACGCTGAAGCTTTCTTT CAKGADAEAFF
TRBJ2-1 15 - - TRBV19 TGTGCCAGTTCCTTACTTGTTGACTCCTACAATGAGCAGTTCTTC CASSLLVDSYNEQFF
TRBJ1-4 12 - - TRBV2 TGTGCCAGCAGCGTCTGGCGCGAAAAACTGTTTTTT CASSVWREKLFF
TRBJ2-3 16 TRBD2 - TRBV5-1 TGCGCCAGCAGCTTGGAACCCAGCGGGAACACAGATACGCAGTATTTT CASSLEPSGNTDTQYF
TRBJ2-7 17 - - TRBV4-1 TGCGCCAGCAGCCACCGAAGCCCAAGGGGGGGAGGAGACGAGCAGTACTTC CASSHRSPRGGGDEQYF
TRBJ2-7 14 - - TRBV4-2 TGTGCCAGCAGCCAGTCGAGCTCAAACTACGAGCAGTACTTC CASSQSSSNYEQYF
TRBJ1-1 13 TRBD1 - TRBV6-6 TGTGCCAGCAGTTGGGACAGGAACACTGAAGCTTTCTTT CASSWDRNTEAFF
TRBJ2-7 12 - - TRBV11-2 TGTGCCAGCAGCTTACCTAACTACGAGCAGTACTTC CASSLPNYEQYF
TRBJ1-2 16 TRBD1 - TRBV27 TGTGCCAGCAGTTCTCTCTGGACAGGGGGCAGCTATGGCTACACCTTC CASSSLWTGGSYGYTF
TRBJ2-7 13 - - TRBV5-1 TGCGCCAGCAGCGCGGGACAGCACTACGAGCAGTACTTC CASSAGQHYEQYF
TRBJ1-5 15 - - TRBV7-6 TGTGCCAGCAGCTTAGAGCGGGGACTAAATCAGCCCCAGCATTTT CASSLERGLNQPQHF